The 8 T cell receptor beta chains below all came from one sample that was sequenced in a study of PD-L1 blockade in urothelial cancer. Time point denoted: pretreatment peripheral blood. The protocol was immunoSEQ multiplex PCR, while the TCRdb copy is restricted to in-frame clones and leaves out a portion. The sample consists of about 85,000 clones, 85% of them appearing once. The sample consisted of PBMCs, taken around atezolizumab (anti-PD-L1) treatment. The source of these receptors is a man between 60 and 75 years old with urothelial cancer.

V is TRBV5-4 and J is TRBJ2-7, with 12 bases aligning to TRBD2. Germline trimming cut 1 base from V and 4 bases from J; bases unmatched to any gene: 0. The CDR3 runs 14 residues. Germline V gene data show CDR1 as SGHNT and CDR2 as YYREEE (reference sequence). The CDR3 protein is CASSLTSGGYEQYF. In nucleotides, the CDR3 is TGTGCCAGCAGCTTGACTAGCGGGGGGTACGAGCAGTACTTC.

The chain carries TRBV11-2 and TRBJ2-7, with a tentative D call TRBD1 (6 bases). The CDR3 has 15 residues. Germline CDR1 SGHAT, CDR2 FQNNGV. The V end lost 6 bases, the J end lost 5 bases, and 20 bases lay between the germline ends. CDR3 coding DNA: TGTGCCAGCAGTCTGGTGCAGGGGAATTATCACGAGCAGTACTTC. This codes for CASSLVQGNYHEQYF.

J is TRBJ1-5 and V is TRBV28; TRBD1 is a possible D gene (6 bases). This CDR3 is 12 amino acids long. V was shortened by 5 bases and J by 6 bases, with 8 bases between the two germline ends. Germline V gene data show CDR1 as MDHEN and CDR2 as SYDVKM. This CDR3 is CASSLGGQPQHF. The CDR3 nucleotides read TGTGCCAGCAGTCTAGGGGGTCAGCCCCAGCATTTT.

The rearrangement uses TRBV9 and TRBJ2-1; 7 bases fit TRBD2. Losses at the gene ends were 0 bases for V and 3 bases for J; bases not matched to a gene: 3. This CDR3 comprises 15 residues. CDR1 SGDLS and CDR2 YYNGEE come from the germline V gene. CDR3 DNA: TGTGCCAGCAGCGTAGGCGCTAGCGGCTACAATGAGCAGTTCTTC. It is translated as CASSVGASGYNEQFF. The complete variable domain, with remaining parts taken from reference TRBV9 and TRBJ2-1, reads DSGVTQTPKHLITATGQRVTLRCSPRSGDLSVYWYQQSLDQGLQFLIQYYNGEERAKGNILERFSAQQFPDLHSELNLSSLELGDSALYFCASSVGASGYNEQFFGPGTRLTVL.

V and J are TRBV25-1 and TRBJ1-1, with D possibly being TRBD1 (5 bases). The germline V gene has CDR1 MGHDK and CDR2 SYGVNS. The CDR3 spans 14 residues. Trimming pared 6 bases from V and 0 bases from J, leaving 11 bases between. In DNA form, the CDR3 reads TGTGCCAGCAGGTGGACGGGGGTGAACACTGAAGCTTTCTTT. Translated: CASRWTGVNTEAFF.

The V call is TRBV18, the J call TRBJ1-5; no clear D gene. V was pared by 3 bases and J by 1 base, with 16 bases between. The CDR3 length is 17 residues. Germline assignment: CDR1 KGHSH and CDR2 LQKENI. The CDR3 region has the DNA TGTGCCAGCTCACCTCTGTACGCTGCAGGCAGCAATCAGCCCCAGCATTTT. Protein: CASSPLYAAGSNQPQHF.

The J gene is TRBJ2-3, the V gene TRBV10-3; D gene ambiguous. This CDR3 is built from 13 residues. The germline V gene encodes CDR1 ENHRY and CDR2 SYGVKD. V was shortened by 4 bases and J by 11 bases, with 16 bases between the two germline ends. The CDR3 region is CAISGLPDAMQYF. The CDR3 bases are TGTGCCATCAGTGGACTGCCCGATGCGATGCAGTATTTT.

The chain has TRBV11-3 and TRBJ2-7; D possibly corresponds to TRBD1 (6 bases). V lost 8 bases and J 0 bases, leaving 20 bases between the germline ends. Germline V lookup: CDR1 SGHNT, CDR2 YENEEA. This CDR3 spans 16 amino acids. CDR3 loop: CASGKSGAVSSYEQYF. The CDR3 bases are TGTGCCAGCGGGAAATCAGGGGCTGTTAGCTCCTACGAGCAGTACTTC.